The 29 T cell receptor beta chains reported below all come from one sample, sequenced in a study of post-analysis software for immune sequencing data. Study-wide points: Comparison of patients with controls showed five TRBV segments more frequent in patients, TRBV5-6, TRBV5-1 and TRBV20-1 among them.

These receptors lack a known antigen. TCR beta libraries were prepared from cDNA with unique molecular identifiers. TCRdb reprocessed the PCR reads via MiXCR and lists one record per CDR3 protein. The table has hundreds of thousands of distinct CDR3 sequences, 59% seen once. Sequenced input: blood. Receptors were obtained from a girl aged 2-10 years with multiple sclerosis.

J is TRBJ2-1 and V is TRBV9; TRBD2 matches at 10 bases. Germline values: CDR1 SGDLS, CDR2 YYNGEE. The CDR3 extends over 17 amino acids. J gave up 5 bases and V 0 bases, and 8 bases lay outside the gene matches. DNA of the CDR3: TGTGCCAGCAGCGTAGCTCGGGGGACTAGCGAGAACAATGAGCAGTTCTTC. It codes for CASSVARGTSENNEQFF.

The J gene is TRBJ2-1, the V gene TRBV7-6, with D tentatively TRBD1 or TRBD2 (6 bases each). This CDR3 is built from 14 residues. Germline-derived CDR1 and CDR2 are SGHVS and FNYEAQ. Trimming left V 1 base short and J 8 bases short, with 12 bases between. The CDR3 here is CASSLGGALDEQFF. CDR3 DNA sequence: TGTGCCAGCAGCTTAGGGGGGGCCCTCGATGAGCAGTTCTTC.

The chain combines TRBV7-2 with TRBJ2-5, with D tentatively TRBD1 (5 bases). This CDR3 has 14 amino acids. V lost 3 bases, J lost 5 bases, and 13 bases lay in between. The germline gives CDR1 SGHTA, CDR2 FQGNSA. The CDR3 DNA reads TGTGCCAGCAGCTTTTCAGCAGGGTCCGAGACCCAGTACTTC. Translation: CASSFSAGSETQYF.

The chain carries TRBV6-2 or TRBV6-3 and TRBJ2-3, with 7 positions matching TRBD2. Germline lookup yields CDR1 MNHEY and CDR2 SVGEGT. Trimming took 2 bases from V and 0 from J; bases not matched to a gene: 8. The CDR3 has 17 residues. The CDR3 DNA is TGTGCCAGCAGTTACCGGGGCGGGGGAAAGAGCACAGATACGCAGTATTTT. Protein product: CASSYRGGGKSTDTQYF.

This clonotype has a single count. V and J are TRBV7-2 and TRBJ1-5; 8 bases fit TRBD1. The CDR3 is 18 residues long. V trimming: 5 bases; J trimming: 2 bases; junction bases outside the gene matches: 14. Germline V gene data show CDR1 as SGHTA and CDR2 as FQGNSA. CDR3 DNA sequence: TGTGCCAGCAGCCTAATACCTTGGACAGGGAGAGGCAATCAGCCCCAGCATTTT. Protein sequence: CASSLIPWTGRGNQPQHF. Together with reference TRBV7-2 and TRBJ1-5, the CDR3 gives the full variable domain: GAGVSQSPSNKVTEKGKDVELRCDPISGHTALYWYRQSLGQGLEFLIYFQGNSAPDKSGLPSDRFSAERTGGSVSTLTIQRTQQEDSAVYLCASSLIPWTGRGNQPQHFGDGTRLSIL.

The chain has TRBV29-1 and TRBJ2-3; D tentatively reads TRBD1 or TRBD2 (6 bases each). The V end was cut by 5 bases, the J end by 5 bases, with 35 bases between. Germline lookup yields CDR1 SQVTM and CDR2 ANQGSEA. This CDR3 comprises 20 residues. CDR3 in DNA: TGCAGCGTTTTTACAATCAAATACCCCTCGACAACCAAGGGGGGAGATACGCAGTATTTT. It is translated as CSVFTIKYPSTTKGGDTQYF.

The CDR3: CAAGGTSGGQASTDTQYF. The CDR3 DNA is TGTGCCGCCGGAGGGACTAGCGGGGGCCAGGCTAGCACAGATACGCAGTATTTT. V is TRBV6-1 and J is TRBJ2-3; TRBD2 matches 14 bases. V dropped 11 bases and J dropped 0; count of bases not matched to a gene: 13. The CDR3 loop spans 18 amino acids. CDR1 and CDR2 (germline): MNHNS, SASEGT.

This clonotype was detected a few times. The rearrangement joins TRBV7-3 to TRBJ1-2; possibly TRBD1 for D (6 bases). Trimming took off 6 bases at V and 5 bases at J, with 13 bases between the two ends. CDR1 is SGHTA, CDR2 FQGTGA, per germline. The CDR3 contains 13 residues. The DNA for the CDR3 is TGTGCCAGCAGTCCCGGACAGCCTTATGGCTACACCTTC. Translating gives CASSPGQPYGYTF.

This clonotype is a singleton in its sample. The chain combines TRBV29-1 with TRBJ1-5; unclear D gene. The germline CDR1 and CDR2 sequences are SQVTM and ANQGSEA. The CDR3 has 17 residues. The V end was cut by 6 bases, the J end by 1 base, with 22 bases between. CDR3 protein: CSVRVGSGVLSNQPQHF. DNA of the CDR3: TGCAGCGTCCGAGTGGGTTCCGGTGTTCTGAGCAATCAGCCCCAGCATTTT.

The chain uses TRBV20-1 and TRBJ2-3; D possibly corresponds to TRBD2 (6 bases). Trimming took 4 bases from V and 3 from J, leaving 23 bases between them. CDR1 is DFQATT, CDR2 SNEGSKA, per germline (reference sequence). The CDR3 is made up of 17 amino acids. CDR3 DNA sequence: TGCAGTGCTACCCGGGGCGGAGGGGTCGTGTGGACAGATACGCAGTATTTT. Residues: CSATRGGGVVWTDTQYF.

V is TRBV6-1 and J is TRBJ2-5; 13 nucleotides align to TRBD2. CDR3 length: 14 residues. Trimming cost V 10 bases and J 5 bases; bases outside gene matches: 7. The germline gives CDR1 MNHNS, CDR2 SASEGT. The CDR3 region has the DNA TGTGCCATCAGACTAGCGGGAGGAGGGGAGACCCAGTACTTC. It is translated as CAIRLAGGGETQYF.

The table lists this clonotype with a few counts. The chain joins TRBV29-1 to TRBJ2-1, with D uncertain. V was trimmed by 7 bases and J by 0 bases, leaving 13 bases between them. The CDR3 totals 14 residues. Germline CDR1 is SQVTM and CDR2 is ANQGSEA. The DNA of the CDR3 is TGCAGCGGAAACCCACGGAGCTCCTACAATGAGCAGTTCTTC. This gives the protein CSGNPRSSYNEQFF.

The CDR3 region has the DNA TGTGCCAGCAGCCAAACCGGGACAGGGCGCTCACCCCTCCACTTT. As protein: CASSQTGTGRSPLHF. V and J are TRBV7-9 and TRBJ1-6; TRBD1 matches 9 bases. The CDR3 runs 15 residues. CDR1 SEHNR and CDR2 FQNEAQ come from the germline V gene (reference sequence). J lost 10 bases, V lost 5 bases, and 9 bases had no gene match.

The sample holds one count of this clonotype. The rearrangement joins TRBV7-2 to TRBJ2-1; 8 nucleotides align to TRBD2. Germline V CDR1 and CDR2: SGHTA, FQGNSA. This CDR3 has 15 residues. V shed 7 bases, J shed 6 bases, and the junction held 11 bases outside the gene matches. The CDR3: CASKPAGGVCNEQFF. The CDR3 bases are TGTGCCAGCAAACCGGCGGGAGGAGTGTGCAATGAGCAGTTCTTC.

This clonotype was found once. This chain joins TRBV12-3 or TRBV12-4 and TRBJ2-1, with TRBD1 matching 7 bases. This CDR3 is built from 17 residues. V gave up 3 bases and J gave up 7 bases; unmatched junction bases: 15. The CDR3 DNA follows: TGTGCCAGCAGTTTGTCCGGAGAGGGGGCTTATAAGAATGAGCAGTTCTTC. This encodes CASSLSGEGAYKNEQFF.

CDR3 protein: CASEGPVDTQYF. The CDR3 DNA reads as TGTGCCAGCGAGGGGCCCGTAGATACGCAGTATTTT. V and J are TRBV6-1 and TRBJ2-3; D could derive from TRBD1 or TRBD2 (5 bases each). This CDR3 region has 12 residues. V lost 8 bases, J lost 5 bases, and 11 bases lay in between. Germline V gene sequence: CDR1 MNHNS, CDR2 SASEGT.

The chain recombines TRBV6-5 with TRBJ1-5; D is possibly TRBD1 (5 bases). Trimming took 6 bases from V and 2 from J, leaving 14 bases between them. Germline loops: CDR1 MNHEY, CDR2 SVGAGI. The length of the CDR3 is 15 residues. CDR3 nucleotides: TGTGCCAGCAGGGCCTACGGGACGGGCAATCAGCCCCAGCATTTT. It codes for CASRAYGTGNQPQHF.

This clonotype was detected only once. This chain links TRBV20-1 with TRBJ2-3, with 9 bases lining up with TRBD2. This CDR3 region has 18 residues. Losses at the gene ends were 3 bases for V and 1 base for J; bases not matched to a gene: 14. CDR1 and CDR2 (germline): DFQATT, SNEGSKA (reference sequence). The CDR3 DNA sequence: TGCAGTGCTAGGACGGTGGCGGGGGGGCACTCAGGCACAGATACGCAGTATTTT. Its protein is CSARTVAGGHSGTDTQYF.

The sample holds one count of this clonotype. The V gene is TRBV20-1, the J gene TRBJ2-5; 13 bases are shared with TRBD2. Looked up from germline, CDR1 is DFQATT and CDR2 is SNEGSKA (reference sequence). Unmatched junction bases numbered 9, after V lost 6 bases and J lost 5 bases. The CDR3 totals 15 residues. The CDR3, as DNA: TGCAGTGCCGGTGGACTAGCGGGAGAAAGCGAGACCCAGTACTTC. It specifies CSAGGLAGESETQYF.

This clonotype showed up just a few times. The CDR3 DNA is TGCAGCGTTGGGACAGGGATGGAAGCTGGCTACACCTTC. This codes for CSVGTGMEAGYTF. The chain uses TRBV29-1 and TRBJ1-2, with 8 bases lining up with TRBD1. The CDR3 consists of 13 residues. Germline V CDR1 and CDR2: SQVTM, ANQGSEA. The trim removed 4 bases at V and 7 bases at J, leaving 8 bases unmatched.

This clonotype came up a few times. The CDR3 loop reads CASSSTRGTGANVLTF. CDR3 in DNA: TGTGCCAGCAGCTCTACCCGGGGTACTGGGGCCAACGTCCTGACTTTC. V gene TRBV7-2 combines with J gene TRBJ2-6; maybe TRBD2 (5 bases). V shed 4 bases and J shed 2 bases, with 12 bases lying between them. This CDR3 comprises 16 residues. Germline V lookup: CDR1 SGHTA, CDR2 FQGNSA.

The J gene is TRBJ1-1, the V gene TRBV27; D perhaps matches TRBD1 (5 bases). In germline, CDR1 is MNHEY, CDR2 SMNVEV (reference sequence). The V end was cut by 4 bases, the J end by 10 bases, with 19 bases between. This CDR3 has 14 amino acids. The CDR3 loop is CASSSLAGNLGAFF. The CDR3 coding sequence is TGTGCCAGCAGTTCCCTGGCAGGGAATTTGGGAGCTTTCTTT.

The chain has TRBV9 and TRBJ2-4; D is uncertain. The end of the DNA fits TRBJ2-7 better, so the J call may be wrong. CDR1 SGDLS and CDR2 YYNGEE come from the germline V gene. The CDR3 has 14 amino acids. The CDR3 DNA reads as TGTGCCAGCAGCGTTAGGCCTGGGGATGGCGAGCAGTACTTC. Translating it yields CASSVRPGDGEQYF.

The CDR3: CASSFFGQETQYF. CDR3 coding DNA: TGTGCCAGCAGTTTTTTCGGACAAGAGACCCAGTACTTC. The J gene is TRBJ2-5, the V gene TRBV12-3 or TRBV12-4; D is ambiguous. CDR3 size: 13 residues. V lost 3 bases, J lost 2 bases, and 7 bases lay in between.

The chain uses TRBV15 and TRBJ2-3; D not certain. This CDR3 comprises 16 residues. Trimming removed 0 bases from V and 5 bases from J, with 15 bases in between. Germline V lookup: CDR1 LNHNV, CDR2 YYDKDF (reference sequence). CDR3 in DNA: TGTGCCACCAGCAGAGATGATCCCCAAGTTGGAGATACGCAGTATTTT. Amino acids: CATSRDDPQVGDTQYF.

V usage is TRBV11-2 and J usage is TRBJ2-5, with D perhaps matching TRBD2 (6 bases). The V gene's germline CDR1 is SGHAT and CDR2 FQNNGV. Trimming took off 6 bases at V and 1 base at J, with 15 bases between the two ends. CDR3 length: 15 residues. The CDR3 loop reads CASSSHLSGQETQYF. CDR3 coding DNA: TGTGCCAGCAGTTCCCACCTTAGCGGCCAAGAGACCCAGTACTTC.

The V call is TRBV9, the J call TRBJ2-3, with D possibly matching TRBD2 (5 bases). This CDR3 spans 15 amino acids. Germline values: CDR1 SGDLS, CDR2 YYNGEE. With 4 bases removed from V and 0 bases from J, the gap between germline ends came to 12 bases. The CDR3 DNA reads TGTGCCAGCAGCCCAGGACTCATTAGCACAGATACGCAGTATTTT. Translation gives CASSPGLISTDTQYF.

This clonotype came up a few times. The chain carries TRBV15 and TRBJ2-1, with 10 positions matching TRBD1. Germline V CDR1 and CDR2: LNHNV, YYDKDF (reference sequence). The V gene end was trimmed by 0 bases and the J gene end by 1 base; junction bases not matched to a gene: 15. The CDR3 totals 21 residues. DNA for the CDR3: TGTGCCACCAGCAGAGATGAGCCGGGACAGGGGAAATTAGGGTCCTACAATGAGCAGTTCTTC. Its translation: CATSRDEPGQGKLGSYNEQFF.

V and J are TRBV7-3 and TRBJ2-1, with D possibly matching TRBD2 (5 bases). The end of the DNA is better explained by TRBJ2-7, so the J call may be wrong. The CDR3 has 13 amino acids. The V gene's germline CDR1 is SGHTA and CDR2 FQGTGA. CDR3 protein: CASSLGEWNEQYF. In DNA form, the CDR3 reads TGTGCCAGCAGCTTAGGGGAGTGGAATGAGCAGTACTTC.